This paragraph reports one T cell receptor beta chain. Its antigen target is currently unknown. Qualities for individual bases were not recorded, and no much larger clone is one base off. This sample is part of a study of a mutant IDH1 vaccine in newly diagnosed glioma listed by TCRdb under 2021. Looking at the study overall: Patients were given eight vaccinations, in weeks 1, 3, 5, 7, 11, 15, 19 and 23, which matched visits V03 through V10. Of the approximately 30 treated patients, around 62% were male and approximately 40% were female, and the mean age was 40.4 years. Longitudinal TCRB deep sequencing was done for some 25 treated patients, wherever samples were available for exploratory analyses. Six visits were used for peripheral blood collection: V03 (baseline), V05, V07, V10, V12 and V13. Prior to enrollment, standard therapy consisting of radiotherapy alone, temozolomide alone, or radiochemotherapy with temozolomide had been administered to patients, with the combination being received by most patients. In the chemotherapy-containing groups, vaccination started alongside temozolomide cycles, whereas in patients who had radiotherapy alone it started 4-6 weeks after radiotherapy. Study-level results and caveats: Availability determined which PBMC samples were chosen for TCRB deep sequencing. The authors noted that analyses of patient blood samples could not be reproduced because of sample limitations. No apparent relationship was observed between pseudoprogression and alterations in the top peripheral T cell clonotypes detected by TCRB sequencing. Across multiple MHC alleles, vaccine-induced immune responses were seen in around 93% of patients.

Receptor amplification or capture employed the immunoSEQ multiplex PCR assay. The hsTCRB Kit was used according to the manufacturer's protocol to amplify rearranged TCR beta chain sequences. TCRB libraries were sequenced on an Illumina MiSeq. The original pipeline was this. Demultiplexing, trimming and gene mapping were performed with the kit vendor's proprietary platform. Imported from immuneACCESS, the table was reduced by TCRdb to in-frame sequences with V and J called. These copies leave out some clones; in studies compared against another copy, an unresolved V gene accounts for under half, and the cause of the remainder is not known. V and J calls and clone size are as listed in that table; D and trimming were resolved from the DNA. The sample contains roughly 130,000 clones, around 77% of them found a single time. 4.5% to 6% of the sample belongs to the ten largest clones. What the time point label conveys for this sample: week 11, during vaccination. Each vaccine dose, consisting of 300 ug of a 20-mer mutant IDH1 peptide in Montanide, was administered subcutaneously with topical imiquimod. Newly diagnosed WHO grade 3 or 4 IDH1-mutant astrocytomas showing loss of nuclear ATRX were present in the donors. The samples were drawn from NOA16, a multicentre, single-arm, open-label phase I trial in Germany that tested a mutant IDH1 peptide vaccine in humans for the first time. Genomic DNA for TCRB sequencing was extracted from EDTA blood using the DNeasy Blood and Tissue Kit.

Sample: PBMCs, taken from a glioma patient whose treatment included an IDH1 peptide vaccine. The source is a man aged 40-49 years with glioma.

The CDR3 region reads CSLQGAYEQYF. At the DNA level, the sequence is TGCAGCCTCCAGGGGGCCTACGAGCAGTACTTC. The rearranged segments are TRBV20-1 and TRBJ2-7; TRBD1 agrees with 7 junctional bases. CDR1 DFQATT and CDR2 SNEGSKA were looked up in the germline V gene (reference sequence). The CDR3 contains 11 residues, cysteine and phenylalanine counted. Kept here is only the CDR3 DNA, which spans 33 bases and is read in frame from base 1.